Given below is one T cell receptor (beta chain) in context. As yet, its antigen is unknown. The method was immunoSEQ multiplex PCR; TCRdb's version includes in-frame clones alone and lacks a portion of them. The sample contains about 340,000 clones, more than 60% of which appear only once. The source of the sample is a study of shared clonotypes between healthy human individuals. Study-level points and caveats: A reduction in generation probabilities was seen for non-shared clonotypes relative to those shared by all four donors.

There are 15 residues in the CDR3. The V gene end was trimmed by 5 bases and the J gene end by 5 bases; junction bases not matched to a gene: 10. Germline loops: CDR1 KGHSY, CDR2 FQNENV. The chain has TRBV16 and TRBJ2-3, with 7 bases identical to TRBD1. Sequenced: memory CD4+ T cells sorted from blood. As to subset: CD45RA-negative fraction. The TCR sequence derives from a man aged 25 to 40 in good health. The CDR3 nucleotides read TGTGCCAGCAGCGAGCAGACAGGGATTGGAGATACGCAGTATTTT. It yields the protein CASSEQTGIGDTQYF.